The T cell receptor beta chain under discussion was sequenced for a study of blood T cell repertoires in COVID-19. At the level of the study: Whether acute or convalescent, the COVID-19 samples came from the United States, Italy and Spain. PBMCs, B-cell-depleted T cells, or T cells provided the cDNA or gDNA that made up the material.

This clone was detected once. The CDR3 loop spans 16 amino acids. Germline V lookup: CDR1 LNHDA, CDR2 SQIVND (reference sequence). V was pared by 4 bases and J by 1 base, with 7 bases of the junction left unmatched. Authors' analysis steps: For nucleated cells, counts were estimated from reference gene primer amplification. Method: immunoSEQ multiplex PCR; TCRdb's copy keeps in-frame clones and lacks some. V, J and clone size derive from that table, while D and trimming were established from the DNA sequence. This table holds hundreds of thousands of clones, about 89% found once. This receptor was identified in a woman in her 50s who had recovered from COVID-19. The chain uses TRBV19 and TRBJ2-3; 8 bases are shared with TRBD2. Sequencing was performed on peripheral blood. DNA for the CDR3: TGTGCCAGTAGTAGAATAAGCGGGGGTCGCACAGATACGCAGTATTTT. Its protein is CASSRISGGRTDTQYF.